Each of the 16 T cell receptor beta chains below was sequenced from the same sample in a study of T-cell reconstitution after alpha-beta-depleted transplantation in children. Researchers prepared the TCRbeta library using unique molecular identifiers, the study reports. TCRdb called the PCR reads again in MiXCR, with one record for every CDR3 protein. The sample consists of approximately 980,000 distinct CDR3 sequences, roughly 29% of them appearing once. Sequenced material: PBMCs, mostly from graft donor cells, taken 360 days after TCRalphabeta/CD19-depleted stem cell transplant. The source of these receptors is a boy less than two years old who had a stem cell transplant for SCID, so the T cells may come from the graft donor.

The sample holds a few counts of this clonotype. The genes are TRBV5-5 and TRBJ2-1, with D tentatively TRBD2 (7 bases). V shed 0 bases and J shed 6 bases, with 19 bases lying between them. Germline V gene data show CDR1 as SGHKS and CDR2 as YYEKEE (reference sequence). The CDR3 has 17 amino acids. The DNA of the CDR3 is TGTGCCAGCAGCTTGGAGTGGGGCGGGGGCCGCTTCAATGAGCAGTTCTTC. Its protein product is CASSLEWGGGRFNEQFF.

In DNA form, the CDR3 reads TGTGCCACCAGTGAAAGGGACTTAACCTCCTACGAGCAGTACTTC. It translates to CATSERDLTSYEQYF. This rearrangement joins TRBV24-1 to TRBJ2-7; a weak D match, TRBD2 (6 bases). The CDR3 contains 15 residues. V was cut by 4 bases and J by 0 bases, with 12 bases left in between. Germline V gives CDR1 KGHDR, CDR2 SFDVKD.

CDR3 amino acids: CASSLVVYSPLHF. CDR3 DNA sequence: TGTGCCAGCAGCTTGGTGGTTTATTCACCCCTCCACTTT. This chain uses TRBV7-2 with TRBJ1-6; D is uncertain. The CDR3 consists of 13 residues. V shed 3 bases and J shed 8 bases, with 8 bases lying between them. Germline lookup yields CDR1 SGHTA and CDR2 FQGNSA.

The chain recombines TRBV5-1 with TRBJ1-1, with 7 positions matching TRBD1. This CDR3 has 16 amino acids. The V and J ends lost 3 bases and 1 base, in that order; junction bases with no gene match: 9. Germline-derived CDR1 and CDR2 are SGHRS and YFSETQ. In DNA, the CDR3 is TGCGCCAGCAGCTCGACCACAGGGGCGAAGAACACTGAAGCTTTCTTT. Encoded protein: CASSSTTGAKNTEAFF. The variable domain in full, completed from reference TRBV5-1 and TRBJ1-1, reads KAGVTQTPRYLIKTRGQQVTLSCSPISGHRSVSWYQQTPGQGLQFLFEYFSETQRNKGNFPGRFSGRQFSNSRSEMNVSTLELGDSALYLCASSSTTGAKNTEAFFGQGTRLTVV.

The chain employs TRBV7-9 and TRBJ2-1; maybe TRBD1 (5 bases). Germline V gene lookup returns CDR1 SEHNR and CDR2 FQNEAQ (reference sequence). This CDR3 region has 12 residues. V dropped 5 bases and J dropped 10 bases, with 12 bases sitting between them. This chain's CDR3 is CASSLQRGEQFF. As DNA, the CDR3 is TGTGCCAGCAGCCTGCAAAGGGGAGAGCAGTTCTTC.

In its sample, this clonotype was seen many times. The rearrangement links TRBV6-1 to TRBJ1-1, with 7 bases lining up with TRBD1. V lost 6 bases and J lost 1; bases outside the gene matches: 2. Germline CDR1 is MNHNS and CDR2 is SASEGT. The CDR3 extends over 13 amino acids. The CDR3 coding sequence is TGTGCCAGCAGGACAGGGCCGAACACTGAAGCTTTCTTT. Translated, it gives CASRTGPNTEAFF.

The chain uses TRBV20-1 and TRBJ1-1; D remains ambiguous. The CDR3 is made up of 14 amino acids. The ends were cut back, 5 bases at V and 1 base at J, with 14 bases in the middle. The germline V gene encodes CDR1 DFQATT and CDR2 SNEGSKA (reference sequence). CDR3 DNA: TGCAGTGCTGCCTCTGGCTTTTGGAACACTGAAGCTTTCTTT. Translating gives CSAASGFWNTEAFF.

The J gene is TRBJ2-3, the V gene TRBV5-1, with no clear D. CDR3 length equals 16 residues. CDR1 and CDR2 (germline): SGHRS, YFSETQ. Trimming took off 0 bases at V and 2 bases at J, with 13 bases between the two ends. The DNA of the CDR3 is TGCGCCAGCAGCTTGGCGGGTCTACAAATCACAGATACGCAGTATTTT. Translation gives CASSLAGLQITDTQYF.

The V and J genes are TRBV4-1 and TRBJ1-1; D possibly corresponds to TRBD1 (5 bases). The CDR3 length is 15 residues. Trimming stripped 2 bases from V and 0 bases from J, with 10 bases between. Per germline, CDR1 MGHRA and CDR2 YSYEKL. The CDR3 DNA is TGCGCCAGCAGCCAACCGGGACTGATGAACACTGAAGCTTTCTTT. The encoded protein is CASSQPGLMNTEAFF.

The rearrangement links TRBV12-3 or TRBV12-4 to TRBJ2-1, with 12 bases matching TRBD2. The CDR3 is made up of 15 amino acids. The trim removed 7 bases at V and 8 bases at J, leaving 9 bases unmatched. The CDR3 DNA reads as TGTGCCAGCACTCCTTGGGGGACTAGCGGGTATGAGCAGTTCTTC. Its translation: CASTPWGTSGYEQFF.

This clonotype was recorded a few times. This chain connects TRBV12-3 or TRBV12-4 to TRBJ2-1; D is undetermined. Deletions cut 7 bases from V and 0 bases from J, with 13 bases between. CDR3 length: 15 residues. The CDR3 nucleotides read TGTGCCAGCATCCGCTACCCCGGCTCCTACAATGAGCAGTTCTTC. This gives the protein CASIRYPGSYNEQFF.

A few counts support this clonotype. V is TRBV15 and J is TRBJ1-2; TRBD1 matches 10 bases. Germline CDR1 and CDR2: LNHNV and YYDKDF (reference sequence). The CDR3 is made up of 15 amino acids. V was clipped by 2 bases and J by 8 bases; unmatched bases: 8. CDR3 sequence (DNA): TGTGCCACCAGCAGATCCCGGGACAGGGGTCGCGGCTACACCTTC. It translates to CATSRSRDRGRGYTF. Filled out from reference TRBV15 and TRBJ1-2, the complete variable domain reads DAMVIQNPRYQVTQFGKPVTLSCSQTLNHNVMYWYQQKSSQAPKLLFHYYDKDFNNEADTPDNFQSRRPNTSFCFLDIRSPGLGDTAMYLCATSRSRDRGRGYTFGSGTRLTVV.

The chain recombines TRBV20-1 with TRBJ1-1, with D unresolved. From germline, CDR1 is DFQATT and CDR2 SNEGSKA (reference sequence). CDR3 size: 13 residues. Trimming left V 6 bases short and J 4 bases short, with 15 bases between. The CDR3 loop is CSAPDVVFTEAFF. In DNA, the CDR3 is TGCAGTGCCCCAGATGTGGTGTTCACTGAAGCTTTCTTT.

The CDR3 region is CASSSRDRGIWELFF. The DNA of the CDR3 is TGCGCCAGCAGCTCCCGGGACAGGGGAATATGGGAGCTGTTTTTT. The chain combines TRBV4-3 with TRBJ2-2; 10 bases line up with TRBD1. The germline V gene encodes CDR1 LGHNA and CDR2 YSLEER. Trimming took 5 bases from V and 9 from J; bases not matched to a gene: 9. The CDR3 loop spans 15 amino acids.

This clonotype was counted only a few times. The chain carries TRBV12-3 or TRBV12-4 and TRBJ2-3; 7 bases are a match to TRBD1. Losses at the gene ends were 1 base for V and 0 bases for J; bases not matched to a gene: 10. This CDR3 is built from 18 residues. CDR3 nucleotides: TGTGCCAGCAGTTTAGATCCTCGACAGGGACGGAGCACAGATACGCAGTATTTT. Encoded protein: CASSLDPRQGRSTDTQYF.

This clonotype was observed a handful of times. This chain connects TRBV7-3 to TRBJ2-2; D might be TRBD1 or TRBD2, each matching 6 bases. This CDR3 has 18 residues. Trimming shortened V by 1 base and J by 1 base, and 16 bases separated the two germline ends. The V gene's germline CDR1 is SGHTA and CDR2 FQGTGA. This CDR3 reads CASSLIWSGAQNTGELFF. The CDR3 nucleotides read TGTGCCAGCAGCTTAATTTGGTCGGGGGCCCAGAACACCGGGGAGCTGTTTTTT.